This TCR beta chain came from a study of liver allograft versus peripheral blood T cells. For the study at large: Recipients' peripheral blood T cell receptor repertoires were compared with those in transplanted livers.

The CDR3 consists of 14 residues. V lost 0 bases to trimming and J lost 4 bases; unmatched junction nucleotides: 0. TCRdb passed the reads through MiXCR, listing each CDR3 protein once. Here the sample spans approximately 7,000 distinct CDR3 sequences, around 18% being singletons. The clonotype was recovered from a human patient who had a liver transplant. A share of the T cells may be of graft donor origin. The gene calls are TRBV12-3 or TRBV12-4 and TRBJ2-1, with 7 bases matching TRBD2. The CDR3 DNA sequence: TGTGCCAGCAGTTTAGCGGGGGGGTACAATGAGCAGTTCTTC. Its protein is CASSLAGGYNEQFF.